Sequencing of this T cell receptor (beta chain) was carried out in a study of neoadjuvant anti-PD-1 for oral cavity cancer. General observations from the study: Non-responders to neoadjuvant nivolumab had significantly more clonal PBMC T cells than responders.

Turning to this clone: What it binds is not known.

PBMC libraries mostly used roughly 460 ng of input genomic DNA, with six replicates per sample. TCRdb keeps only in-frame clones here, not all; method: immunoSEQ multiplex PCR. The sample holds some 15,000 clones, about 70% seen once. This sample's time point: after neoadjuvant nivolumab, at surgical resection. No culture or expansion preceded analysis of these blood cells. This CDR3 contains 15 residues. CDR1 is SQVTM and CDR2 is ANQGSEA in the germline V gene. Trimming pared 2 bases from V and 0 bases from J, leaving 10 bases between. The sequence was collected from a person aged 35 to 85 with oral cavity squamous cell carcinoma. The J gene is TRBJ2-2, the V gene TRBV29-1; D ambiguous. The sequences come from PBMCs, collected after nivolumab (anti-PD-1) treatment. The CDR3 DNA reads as TGCAGCGTTGAATTGGTACACGCGAACACCGGGGAGCTGTTTTTT. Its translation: CSVELVHANTGELFF.